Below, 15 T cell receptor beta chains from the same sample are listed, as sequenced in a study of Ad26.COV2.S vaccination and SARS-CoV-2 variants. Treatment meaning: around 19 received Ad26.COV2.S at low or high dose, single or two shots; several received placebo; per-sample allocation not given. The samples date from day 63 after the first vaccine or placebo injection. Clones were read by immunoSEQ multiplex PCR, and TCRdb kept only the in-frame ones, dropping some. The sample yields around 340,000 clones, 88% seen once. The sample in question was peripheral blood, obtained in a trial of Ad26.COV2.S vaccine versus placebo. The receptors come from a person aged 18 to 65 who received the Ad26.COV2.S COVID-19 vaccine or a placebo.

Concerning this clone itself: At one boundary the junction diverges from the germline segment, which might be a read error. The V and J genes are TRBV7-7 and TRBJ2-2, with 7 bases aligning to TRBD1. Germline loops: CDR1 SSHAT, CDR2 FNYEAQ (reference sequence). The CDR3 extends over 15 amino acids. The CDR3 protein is CASSFGQDNTGELFF. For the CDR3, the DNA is TGTGCTAGCAGCTTTGGACAGGATAACACCGGGGAGCTGTTTTTT.

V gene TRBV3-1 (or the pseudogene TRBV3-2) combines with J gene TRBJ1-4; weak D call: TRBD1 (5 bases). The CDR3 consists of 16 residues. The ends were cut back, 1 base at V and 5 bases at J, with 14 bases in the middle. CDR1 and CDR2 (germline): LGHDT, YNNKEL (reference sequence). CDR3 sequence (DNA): TGTGCCAGCAGCCAAGTTGGGGCAGGGAAAAATGAAAAACTGTTTTTT. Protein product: CASSQVGAGKNEKLFF.

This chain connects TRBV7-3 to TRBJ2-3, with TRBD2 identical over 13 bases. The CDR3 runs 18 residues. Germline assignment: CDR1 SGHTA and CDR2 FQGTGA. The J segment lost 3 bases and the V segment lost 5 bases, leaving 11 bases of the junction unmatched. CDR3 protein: CASSPPGLAGVKTDTQYF. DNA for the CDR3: TGTGCCAGCAGCCCCCCTGGACTAGCGGGAGTGAAAACAGATACGCAGTATTTT.

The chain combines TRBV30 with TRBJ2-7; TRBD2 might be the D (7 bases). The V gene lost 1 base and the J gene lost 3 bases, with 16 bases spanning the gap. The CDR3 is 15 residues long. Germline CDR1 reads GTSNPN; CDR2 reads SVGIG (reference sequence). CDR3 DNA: TGTGCCTGGAGTGCCCCCCGGGGGGCGGGCTACGAGCAGTACTTC. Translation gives CAWSAPRGAGYEQYF.

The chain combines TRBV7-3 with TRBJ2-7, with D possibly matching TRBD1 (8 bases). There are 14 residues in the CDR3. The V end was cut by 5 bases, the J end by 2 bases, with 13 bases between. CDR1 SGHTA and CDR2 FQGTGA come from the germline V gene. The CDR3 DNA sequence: TGTGCCAGCAGCGCCACAGGGGGGGCCTACGAGCAGTACTTC. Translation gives CASSATGGAYEQYF.

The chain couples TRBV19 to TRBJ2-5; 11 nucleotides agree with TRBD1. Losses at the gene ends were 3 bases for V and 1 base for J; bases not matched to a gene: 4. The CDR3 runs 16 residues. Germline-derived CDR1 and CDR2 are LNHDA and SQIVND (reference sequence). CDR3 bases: TGTGCCAGTAGTATTGGGACAGGGGGTCCCCAAGAGACCCAGTACTTC. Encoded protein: CASSIGTGGPQETQYF.

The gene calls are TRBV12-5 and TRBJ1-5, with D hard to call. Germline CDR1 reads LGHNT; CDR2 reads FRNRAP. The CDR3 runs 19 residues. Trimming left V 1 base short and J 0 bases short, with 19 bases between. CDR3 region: CASGLGNVQVSHSNQPQHF. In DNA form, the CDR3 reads TGTGCTAGTGGTTTGGGGAACGTCCAAGTTTCCCATAGCAATCAGCCCCAGCATTTT.

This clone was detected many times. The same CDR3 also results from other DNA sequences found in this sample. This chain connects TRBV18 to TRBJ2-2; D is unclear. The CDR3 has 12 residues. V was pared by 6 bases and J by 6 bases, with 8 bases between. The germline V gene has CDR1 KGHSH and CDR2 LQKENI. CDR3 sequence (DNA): TGTGCCAGCTCCCCCGACTCCGGGGAGCTGTTTTTT. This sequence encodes CASSPDSGELFF.

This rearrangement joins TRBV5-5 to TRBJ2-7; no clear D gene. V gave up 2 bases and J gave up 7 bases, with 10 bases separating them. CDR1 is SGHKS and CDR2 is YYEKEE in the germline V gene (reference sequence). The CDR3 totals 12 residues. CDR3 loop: CASSFDPLEQYF. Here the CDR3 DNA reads TGTGCCAGCAGCTTCGATCCCTTGGAGCAGTACTTC.

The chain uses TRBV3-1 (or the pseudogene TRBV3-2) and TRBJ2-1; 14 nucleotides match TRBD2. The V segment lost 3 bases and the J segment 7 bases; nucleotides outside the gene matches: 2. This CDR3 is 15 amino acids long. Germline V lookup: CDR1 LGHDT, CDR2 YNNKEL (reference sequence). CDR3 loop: CASSQTSGRGNEQFF. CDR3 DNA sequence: TGTGCCAGCAGCCAGACTAGCGGGAGGGGTAATGAGCAGTTCTTC.

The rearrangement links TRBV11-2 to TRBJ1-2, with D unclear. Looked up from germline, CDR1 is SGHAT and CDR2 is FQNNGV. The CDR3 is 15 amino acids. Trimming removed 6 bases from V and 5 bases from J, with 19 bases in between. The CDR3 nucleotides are TGTGCCAGCAGTCCGTCCGTCGGGATTACTTATGGCTACACCTTC. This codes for CASSPSVGITYGYTF.

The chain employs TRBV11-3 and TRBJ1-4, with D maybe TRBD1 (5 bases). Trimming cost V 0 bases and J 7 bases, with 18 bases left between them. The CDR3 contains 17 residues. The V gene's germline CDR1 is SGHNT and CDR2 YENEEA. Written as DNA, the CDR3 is TGTGCCAGCAGCTTAGATAAAAGGGGACTCCGATTTGAAAAACTGTTTTTT. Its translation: CASSLDKRGLRFEKLFF.

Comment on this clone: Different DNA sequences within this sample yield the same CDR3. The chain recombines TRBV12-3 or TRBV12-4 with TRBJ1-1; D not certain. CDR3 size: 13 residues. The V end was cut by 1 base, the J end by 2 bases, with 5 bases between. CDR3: CASSLGGNTEAFF. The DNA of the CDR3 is TGTGCCAGCAGTTTAGGGGGTAACACTGAAGCTTTCTTT.

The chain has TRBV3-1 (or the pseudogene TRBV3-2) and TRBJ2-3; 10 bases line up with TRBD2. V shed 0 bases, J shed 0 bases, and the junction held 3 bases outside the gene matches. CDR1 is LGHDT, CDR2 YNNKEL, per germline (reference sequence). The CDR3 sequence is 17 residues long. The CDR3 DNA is TGTGCCAGCAGCCAAGATCTAGCGGGGGCGAGCACAGATACGCAGTATTTT. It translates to CASSQDLAGASTDTQYF.

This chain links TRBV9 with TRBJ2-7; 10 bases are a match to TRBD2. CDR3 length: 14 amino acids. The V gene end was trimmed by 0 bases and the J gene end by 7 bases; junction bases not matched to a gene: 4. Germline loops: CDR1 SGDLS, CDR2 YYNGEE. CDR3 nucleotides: TGTGCCAGCAGCGTAGCTAGCGGGAGTAGAGAGCAGTACTTC. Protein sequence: CASSVASGSREQYF.